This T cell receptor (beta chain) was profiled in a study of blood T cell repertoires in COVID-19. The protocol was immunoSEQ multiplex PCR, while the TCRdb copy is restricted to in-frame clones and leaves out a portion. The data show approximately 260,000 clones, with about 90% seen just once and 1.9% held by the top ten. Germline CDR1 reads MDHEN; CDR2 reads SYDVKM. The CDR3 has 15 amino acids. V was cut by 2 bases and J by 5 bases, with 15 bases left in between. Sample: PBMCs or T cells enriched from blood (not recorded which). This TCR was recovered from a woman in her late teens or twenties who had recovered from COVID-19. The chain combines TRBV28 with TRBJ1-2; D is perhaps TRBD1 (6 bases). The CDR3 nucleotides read TGTGCCAGCAGTTTAGGGGGTGTCAGGGGTTATGGCTACACCTTC. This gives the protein CASSLGGVRGYGYTF.